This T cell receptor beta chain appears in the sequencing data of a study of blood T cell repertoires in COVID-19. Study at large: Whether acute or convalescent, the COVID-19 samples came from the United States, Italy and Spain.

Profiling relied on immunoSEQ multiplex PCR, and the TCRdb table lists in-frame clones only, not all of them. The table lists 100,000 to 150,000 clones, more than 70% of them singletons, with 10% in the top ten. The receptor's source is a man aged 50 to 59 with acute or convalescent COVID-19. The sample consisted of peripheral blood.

CDR3 DNA: TGTGCCAGCAGCTTCCGACCGGGGAGGCTTTACTCTGGAAACACCATATATTTT. It codes for CASSFRPGRLYSGNTIYF. The V call is TRBV5-6, the J call TRBJ1-3; D call uncertain. Looked up from germline, CDR1 is SGHDT and CDR2 is YYEEEE. Trimming shortened V by 2 bases and J by 0 bases, and 18 bases separated the two germline ends. The CDR3 covers 18 residues.